The 17 T cell receptor beta chains in this list originate from one sample, sequenced in a study of T cell responses to AZD1222 COVID-19 vaccine. TCRdb's copy holds only in-frame clones and misses some; the assay was immunoSEQ multiplex PCR. The sample lists some 92,000 clones, roughly nine tenths seen once, with 6.5% to 8.5% in the top ten. Sequences were derived from peripheral blood, sampled on day 0 of AZD1222 vaccination. These receptors all stem from an adult in good health.

The chain carries TRBV9 and TRBJ1-6; D is ambiguous. V was pared by 0 bases and J by 0 bases, with 7 bases between. This CDR3 comprises 16 residues. CDR1 and CDR2 from the germline V gene are SGDLS and YYNGEE. This CDR3 is CASSVGRDSYNSPLHF. As DNA, the CDR3 is TGTGCCAGCAGCGTAGGGCGGGACTCCTATAATTCACCCCTCCACTTT.

CDR3 DNA: TGTGCCACCAGCAGAGAAGTAGCGGGGGGCTACAATGAGCAGTTCTTC. Its protein product is CATSREVAGGYNEQFF. The V and J genes are TRBV15 and TRBJ2-1; 10 nucleotides agree with TRBD2. With 0 bases clipped from V and 3 bases from J, the junction kept 2 bases outside the gene matches. Germline V lookup: CDR1 LNHNV, CDR2 YYDKDF (reference sequence). The CDR3 consists of 16 residues.

The chain links TRBV10-3 to TRBJ2-3; D might be TRBD1 or TRBD2, each matching 6 bases. The CDR3 totals 15 residues. Germline CDR1 is ENHRY and CDR2 is SYGVKD. Trimming took off 4 bases at V and 4 bases at J, with 15 bases between the two ends. CDR3 amino acids: CAISGSQGGADTQYF. As DNA, the CDR3 is TGTGCCATCAGTGGCTCACAGGGAGGCGCAGATACGCAGTATTTT.

The CDR3 DNA reads TGCGCCAGCAGTCAATCCTCCGACAGGGACCACGAGCAGTACTTC. Translating gives CASSQSSDRDHEQYF. The chain employs TRBV23-1 and TRBJ2-7; 7 bases are a match to TRBD1. TRBV23-1 belongs to the ORF category, with a function that is uncertain. The CDR3 loop spans 15 amino acids. Unmatched junction bases numbered 7, after V lost 0 bases and J lost 5 bases.

Here the CDR3 DNA reads TGTGCCAGGCCTCGAAAACTGTTTTTT. Its translation: CARPRKLFF. The J gene is TRBJ1-4, the V gene TRBV21-1. TRBV21-1 is a pseudogene locus. This CDR3 contains 9 residues.

The V and J genes are TRBV11-1 and TRBJ1-1, with a weak D call TRBD1 (5 bases). Trimming removed 5 bases at V and 0 bases at J, with 7 bases between. The CDR3 spans 13 residues. Germline CDR1 reads SGHAT; CDR2 reads FQDESV (reference sequence). The CDR3 coding sequence is TGTGCCAGCAGCGGGGCCATGAACACTGAAGCTTTCTTT. Encoded protein: CASSGAMNTEAFF.

The rearrangement links TRBV7-9 to TRBJ1-5; no firm D call. Germline CDR1 and CDR2: SEHNR and FQNEAQ (reference sequence). The V and J ends lost 3 bases and 0 bases respectively, with 6 bases between them. The CDR3 has 14 residues. The CDR3 loop is CASSFQGSNQPQHF. The CDR3, as DNA: TGTGCCAGCAGCTTCCAAGGTAGCAATCAGCCCCAGCATTTT.

V is TRBV5-1 and J is TRBJ1-1, with D possibly being TRBD1 (5 bases). Trimming left V 0 bases short and J 7 bases short, with 10 bases between. This CDR3 region has 13 residues. CDR1 and CDR2 (germline): SGHRS, YFSETQ. CDR3 loop: CASSLVQGDEAFF. In nucleotides, the CDR3 is TGCGCCAGCAGCTTGGTCCAGGGAGATGAAGCTTTCTTT.

This chain joins TRBV28 and TRBJ2-2; weak D call: TRBD2 (6 bases). Germline V CDR1 and CDR2: MDHEN, SYDVKM. Trimming cost V 2 bases and J 5 bases, with 12 bases left between them. The CDR3 length is 15 residues. CDR3 bases: TGTGCCAGCAGTTTACCCGGGACTGATACCGGGGAGCTGTTTTTT. Protein sequence: CASSLPGTDTGELFF.

The rearrangement links TRBV9 to TRBJ2-2; the D gene is possibly TRBD1 (6 bases). V lost 4 bases to trimming and J lost 4 bases, with 8 bases between them. Germline CDR1 and CDR2: SGDLS and YYNGEE. The length of the CDR3 is 13 residues. This CDR3 reads CASSWDTTGELFF. CDR3 nucleotide sequence: TGTGCCAGCAGCTGGGACACCACCGGGGAGCTGTTTTTT.

The V call is TRBV6-6, the J call TRBJ1-4; D not resolved. The germline V gene has CDR1 MNHNY and CDR2 SVGAGI (reference sequence). The CDR3 has 17 residues. Between the trimmed V and J ends, which lost 5 bases and 0 bases, there was a span of 16 bases. CDR3 in amino acids: CASSRRRWPATNEKLFF. CDR3 DNA sequence: TGTGCCAGCAGTCGACGACGCTGGCCCGCAACTAATGAAAAACTGTTTTTT.

The chain couples TRBV12-3 or TRBV12-4 to TRBJ2-1; 8 nucleotides line up with TRBD2. The junction had 9 bases not matched to a gene; V was cut back by 10 bases and J by 10 bases. This CDR3 has 12 residues. The CDR3 loop reads CATRGAGGEQFF. The CDR3 nucleotides are TGTGCCACCCGAGGGGCGGGGGGCGAGCAGTTCTTC.

The table lists this clone with a few counts. V and J are TRBV5-1 and TRBJ2-5; D not resolved. The V end lost 1 base, the J end lost 2 bases, and 15 bases lay between the germline ends. Germline V gives CDR1 SGHRS, CDR2 YFSETQ. The CDR3 is 16 residues long. CDR3 loop: CASSLISELEQETQYF. CDR3 sequence (DNA): TGCGCCAGCAGCTTGATCTCGGAATTAGAACAAGAGACCCAGTACTTC.

This clone was observed once. The chain links TRBV11-2 to TRBJ1-1, with D perhaps matching TRBD1 (5 bases). The CDR3 extends over 15 amino acids. The germline CDR1 and CDR2 sequences are SGHAT and FQNNGV. V lost 6 bases and J lost 1, with 15 bases in between. In nucleotides, the CDR3 is TGTGCCAGCAGTCTTGCCCGGGGCTCGAACACTGAAGCTTTCTTT. This sequence encodes CASSLARGSNTEAFF.

The chain has TRBV25-1 and TRBJ1-2; D uncertain. The CDR3 spans 13 residues. V dropped 4 bases and J dropped 4 bases, with 10 bases sitting between them. The germline V gene encodes CDR1 MGHDK and CDR2 SYGVNS. CDR3 in DNA: TGTGCCAGCAGTGTCGGCATTCTCTATGGCTACACCTTC. Translating it yields CASSVGILYGYTF.

This chain uses TRBV18 with TRBJ2-2, with D unclear. Germline assignment: CDR1 KGHSH and CDR2 LQKENI. The CDR3 sequence is 16 residues long. V lost 2 bases to trimming and J lost 5 bases, with 15 bases between them. CDR3 sequence reads: CASSPSQASETGELFF. The CDR3 nucleotides are TGTGCCAGCTCACCAAGCCAGGCTTCCGAAACCGGGGAGCTGTTTTTT.

This rearrangement joins TRBV7-8 to TRBJ1-2; 10 nucleotides agree with TRBD1. CDR3 length: 14 residues. The germline gives CDR1 SGHVS, CDR2 FQNEAQ. With V trimmed by 3 bases and J by 5 bases, 3 bases remained unmatched. In DNA, the CDR3 is TGTGCCAGCAGCTTTCGGACAGGGGGTTATGGCTACACCTTC. This encodes CASSFRTGGYGYTF.